Below are 17 T cell receptor beta chains sequenced from a single sample in a study of OX40 agonist ivuxolimab in advanced cancers. This table comes from immunoSEQ multiplex PCR, and its TCRdb copy is limited to in-frame clones, with some not included. The sample consists of about 72,000 clones, about 88% of them appearing once. The specimen was CD4+ or CD8+ T cells sorted from blood, collected in a trial of the OX40 agonist ivuxolimab. All receptors derive from an adult with an advanced solid tumor such as melanoma, head and neck, liver or kidney cancer.

The chain recombines TRBV7-2 with TRBJ2-3; possible D gene TRBD2, 5 bases. The V gene's germline CDR1 is SGHTA and CDR2 FQGNSA. There are 14 residues in the CDR3. With 3 bases removed from V and 0 bases from J, the gap between germline ends came to 7 bases. The CDR3 DNA reads TGTGCCAGCAGCTTTGGACTGAGCACAGATACGCAGTATTTT. Its protein is CASSFGLSTDTQYF.

This chain uses TRBV19 with TRBJ2-1; TRBD2 agrees at 11 bases. The J segment lost 9 bases and the V segment lost 4 bases, leaving 17 bases of the junction unmatched. Looked up from germline, CDR1 is LNHDA and CDR2 is SQIVND (reference sequence). This CDR3 has 18 residues. The CDR3 loop reads CASSREGLAVHLWGEQFF. CDR3 coding DNA: TGTGCCAGTAGTAGGGAGGGACTAGCGGTCCACCTATGGGGTGAGCAGTTCTTC.

This clone occurred a few times. The chain links TRBV6-1 to TRBJ1-3, with TRBD1 as a possible D gene (5 bases). V lost 6 bases, J lost 8 bases, and 11 bases lay in between. CDR1 and CDR2 (germline): MNHNS, SASEGT. The CDR3 sequence is 12 residues long. The CDR3 DNA reads as TGTGCCAGCAGCGACAGCGTTGACACCATATATTTT. It codes for CASSDSVDTIYF.

V usage is TRBV5-6 and J usage is TRBJ2-7; a weak D match, TRBD1 (6 bases). V lost 3 bases and J lost 4, with 14 bases in between. The CDR3 is made up of 14 amino acids. Germline V gene sequence: CDR1 SGHDT, CDR2 YYEEEE. The CDR3 loop reads CASSSLQGWYEQYF. Here the CDR3 DNA reads TGTGCCAGCAGCTCGCTACAGGGTTGGTACGAGCAGTACTTC.

The chain employs TRBV2 and TRBJ1-6; D is unresolved. From germline, CDR1 is SNHLY and CDR2 FYNNEI. V lost 6 bases to trimming and J lost 7 bases, with 13 bases between them. CDR3 size: 14 residues. CDR3 sequence (DNA): TGTGCCAGCAGAGTCGCGGGTTGGAATTCACCCCTCCACTTT. Its protein product is CASRVAGWNSPLHF.

The chain employs TRBV2 and TRBJ2-5; a weak D match, TRBD1 (6 bases). CDR1 SNHLY and CDR2 FYNNEI come from the germline V gene. This CDR3 is 14 amino acids long. Trimming took off 4 bases at V and 2 bases at J, with 11 bases between the two ends. In nucleotides, the CDR3 is TGTGCCAGCAGTGTGGTTGGACAGCAAGAGACCCAGTACTTC. Residues: CASSVVGQQETQYF.

The genes are TRBV6-6 and TRBJ1-5, with D hard to call. Trimming took 4 bases from V and 4 from J, leaving 11 bases between them. Germline CDR1 MNHNY, CDR2 SVGAGI (reference sequence). The CDR3 is made up of 14 amino acids. The CDR3 nucleotides are TGTGCCAGCAGTTCAGGCCGAGGGAATCAGCCCCAGCATTTT. Translated, it gives CASSSGRGNQPQHF.

The rearrangement links TRBV18 to TRBJ2-5; D unresolved. Germline V CDR1 and CDR2: KGHSH, LQKENI. With 2 bases removed from V and 5 bases from J, the gap between germline ends came to 3 bases. This CDR3 spans 11 amino acids. The CDR3 sequence is CASSPGETQYF. In nucleotides, the CDR3 is TGTGCCAGCTCACCAGGGGAGACCCAGTACTTC.

This clone is a singleton in its sample. The rearrangement joins TRBV10-3 to TRBJ2-4, with 11 bases fitting TRBD2. CDR3 length equals 15 residues. CDR1 and CDR2 (germline): ENHRY, SYGVKD. Germline trimming cut 10 bases from V and 3 bases from J; bases unmatched to any gene: 8. Here the CDR3 DNA reads TGTGCCACCTTAGCGGGGGGGCCTGGCAAAAACATTCAGTACTTC. This codes for CATLAGGPGKNIQYF.

As DNA, the CDR3 is TGCAGCGTTAACCCATACCAAGAGACCCAGTACTTC. It codes for CSVNPYQETQYF. This rearrangement joins TRBV29-1 to TRBJ2-5; D remains unclear. The germline V gene encodes CDR1 SQVTM and CDR2 ANQGSEA. There are 12 residues in the CDR3. The V end was cut by 5 bases, the J end by 0 bases, with 7 bases between.

The CDR3 bases are TGTGCAAGTCGCGACACACGGGAGGACACGTCGACAACTAATGAAAAACTGTTTTTT. It encodes CASRDTREDTSTTNEKLFF. V and J are TRBV12-2 and TRBJ1-4. TRBV12-2 corresponds to a pseudogene. This CDR3 contains 19 residues.

This sequence joins TRBV18 and TRBJ2-2, with 7 bases aligning to TRBD1. The CDR3 has 15 amino acids. V lost 3 bases and J lost 4; bases outside the gene matches: 5. In germline, CDR1 is KGHSH, CDR2 LQKENI. CDR3 sequence reads: CASSPRDSRTGELFF. The CDR3 DNA reads as TGTGCCAGCTCACCCCGGGACAGTCGCACCGGGGAGCTGTTTTTT.

The V gene is TRBV10-3, the J gene TRBJ2-2; the D gene could be TRBD1 or TRBD2 (5 bases each). V dropped 6 bases and J dropped 7 bases, with 15 bases sitting between them. This CDR3 has 14 amino acids. Germline V gives CDR1 ENHRY, CDR2 SYGVKD. CDR3 coding DNA: TGTGCCATCAGGACAGCCCCGGAGGTCGGGGAGCTGTTTTTT. It is translated as CAIRTAPEVGELFF.

The CDR3 here is CASSSDGQGARGYTF. CDR3 sequence (DNA): TGTGCCAGCAGCTCTGACGGACAGGGGGCGCGTGGCTACACCTTC. The chain recombines TRBV11-2 with TRBJ1-2; 11 bases map to TRBD1. With V trimmed by 4 bases and J by 7 bases, 8 bases remained unmatched. Germline V gene sequence: CDR1 SGHAT, CDR2 FQNNGV. The CDR3 runs 15 residues.

V and J are TRBV20-1 and TRBJ1-1, with D uncertain. CDR3 length equals 11 residues. Germline CDR1 and CDR2: DFQATT and SNEGSKA (reference sequence). Trimming stripped 5 bases from V and 4 bases from J, with 8 bases between. The CDR3 loop is CSAPKGTEAFF. CDR3 DNA sequence: TGCAGTGCTCCAAAGGGCACTGAAGCTTTCTTT.

Here the CDR3 DNA reads TGTGCCAGCAGTTGGACAGGGGGCAACACTGAAGCTTTCTTT. The encoded protein is CASSWTGGNTEAFF. The chain joins TRBV6-5 to TRBJ1-1; 11 bases match TRBD1. Germline V gene lookup returns CDR1 MNHEY and CDR2 SVGAGI. This CDR3 comprises 14 residues. Trimming at V came to 4 bases and at J to 2 bases, leaving 0 bases not matched to a gene.

This clone was seen once. Written as DNA, the CDR3 is TGTGCCAGCAGCTCCAGCGGCTACAATGAGCAGTTCTTC. This translates into CASSSSGYNEQFF. The V call is TRBV11-3, the J call TRBJ2-1; maybe TRBD2 (5 bases). The CDR3 length is 13 residues. Per the germline V gene, CDR1 is SGHNT and CDR2 is YENEEA. V was pared by 4 bases and J by 3 bases, with 7 bases between.